One T cell receptor (beta chain) is described in this entry. Its target is not known. Then a second PCR, running roughly 7 to 11 cycles, was carried out with a sample-barcoded 5' primer and a J-beta primer mix. TCRdb recomputed calls from the 5' RACE reads with MiXCR, one row per CDR3 protein. The repertoire holds some 1.8 million distinct CDR3 sequences, about two fifths seen once, with more than 20% in the top ten. This sample stems from a study of blood T cells in healthy people across ages. General study points: It was the long-lived donors that had more naive CD4+ cells and higher diversity than aged donors. No conclusive comparison of naive versus antigen-experienced cells was possible with unsorted PBMCs. With age, beta diversity per million T cells declined roughly linearly, significantly by approximately 40.

Trimming left V 1 base short and J 8 bases short, with 17 bases between. The CDR3 covers 16 residues. The germline V gene encodes CDR1 MGHRA and CDR2 YSYEKL. All donors came from Russia, were Caucasian and healthy, and spanned ages roughly 6 to 100. This clonotype originated in a human donor in good health. The chain carries TRBV4-1 and TRBJ1-4; a possible D gene is TRBD1 (6 bases). The specimen was blood. The CDR3 protein is CASSQVLQGLEEKLFF. The CDR3 DNA reads TGCGCCAGCAGCCAAGTCCTACAGGGTCTGGAGGAAAAACTGTTTTTT.